This TCR beta chain originates from a study of blood T cell repertoires in COVID-19. Overall study context: Sources were T cells, B-cell-depleted T cells, or PBMCs; the material itself was cDNA or gDNA.

Followed over time, Seattle patients had been enrolled while infection was active. Original analysis: Estimates of nucleated cell counts were drawn from the amplification of reference gene primers. Profiled with immunoSEQ multiplex PCR; TCRdb holds only in-frame clones, not every one. V and J calls plus clone size are reproduced from that table; the DNA served to infer D and trimming. Of roughly 130,000 clones listed, 88% are singletons. Unmatched junction bases numbered 13, after V lost 4 bases and J lost 5 bases. CDR3 length equals 16 residues. Germline V gene lookup returns CDR1 SGDLS and CDR2 YYNGEE.

The chain couples TRBV9 to TRBJ2-5; TRBD2 aligns across 8 bases. Sample: peripheral blood. The TCR sequence derives from a human donor with COVID-19, enrolled during active disease. The donor label of this sample is uncertain. CDR3: CASSPQNSGVGETQYF. As DNA, the CDR3 is TGTGCCAGCAGCCCCCAAAATAGCGGGGTGGGGGAGACCCAGTACTTC. The complete variable domain, with remaining parts taken from reference TRBV9 and TRBJ2-5, reads DSGVTQTPKHLITATGQRVTLRCSPRSGDLSVYWYQQSLDQGLQFLIQYYNGEERAKGNILERFSAQQFPDLHSELNLSSLELGDSALYFCASSPQNSGVGETQYFGPGTRLLVL.